The next 5 T cell receptor beta chains were all read from a single sample in a study of shared clonotypes between healthy human individuals. The data were produced by immunoSEQ multiplex PCR, yet TCRdb's version contains in-frame clones alone and is incomplete. The table includes 2 million to 2.5 million clones, roughly 94% detected once. The sequenced material came from naive CD4+ T cells sorted from blood. The subset: CD45RA+ positively selected. The receptors were gathered from a man in his late teens or twenties in good health.

Worth noting for this clone: At the DNA level, this CDR3 is encoded by other sequences in the same sample as well. This chain uses TRBV18 with TRBJ2-7, with 8 bases matching TRBD1. Germline values: CDR1 KGHSH, CDR2 LQKENI. The ends lost 3 bases at V and 4 bases at J; junction bases unmatched: 5. The length of the CDR3 is 14 residues. The CDR3 loop is CASSPGRGLYEQYF. In DNA, the CDR3 is TGTGCCAGCTCACCCGGCAGGGGGCTTTACGAGCAGTACTTC.

V and J are TRBV30 and TRBJ2-3; 10 bases line up with TRBD2. This CDR3 comprises 15 residues. Germline assignment: CDR1 GTSNPN and CDR2 SVGIG (reference sequence). V lost 1 base to trimming and J lost 6 bases; unmatched junction nucleotides: 7. In DNA, the CDR3 is TGTGCCTGGAGTGGTAGCGGGGGGTCTCGGGATACGCAGTATTTT. It specifies CAWSGSGGSRDTQYF. The whole variable domain, filled in from reference TRBV30 and TRBJ2-3, reads SQTIHQWPATLVQPVGSPLSLECTVEGTSNPNLYWYRQAAGRGLQLLFYSVGIGQISSEVPQNLSASRPQDRQFILSSKKLLLSDSGFYLCAWSGSGGSRDTQYFGPGTRLTVL.

V gene TRBV6-4 combines with J gene TRBJ2-2; TRBD2 might be the D (6 bases). This CDR3 contains 13 residues. The germline CDR1 and CDR2 sequences are MRHNA and SNTAGT. The ends were cut back, 5 bases at V and 5 bases at J, with 9 bases in the middle. CDR3: CASSRDSTGELFF. In DNA, the CDR3 is TGTGCCAGCAGTAGGGACTCGACCGGGGAGCTGTTTTTT.

The chain joins TRBV14 to TRBJ1-2; 7 bases match TRBD1. Germline values: CDR1 SGHDN, CDR2 FVKESK. Trimming removed 0 bases from V and 8 bases from J; junction bases left unmatched: 6. CDR3 length: 14 residues. CDR3 sequence (DNA): TGTGCCAGCAGCCAAGAGGAAGGGGGCTGGGGCTACACCTTC. This gives the protein CASSQEEGGWGYTF.

This clone was recorded a few times. The gene calls are TRBV6-5 and TRBJ1-6, with D perhaps TRBD1 (5 bases). Germline V gene sequence: CDR1 MNHEY, CDR2 SVGAGI. The CDR3 has 12 residues. Trimming stripped 2 bases from V and 9 bases from J, with 5 bases between. The CDR3, as DNA: TGTGCCAGCAGTTACACAGGTTCACCCCTCCACTTT. Translated: CASSYTGSPLHF.